This TCR beta chain was identified during a study of CD8 T cells in ankylosing spondylitis. V lost 4 bases to trimming and J lost 0 bases, with 8 bases between them. This CDR3 is 14 amino acids long. Germline V gives CDR1 SNHLY, CDR2 FYNNEI. Molecular-barcoded quantitative 5'-RACE produced these TCR beta libraries. TCRdb called the 5' RACE reads again in MiXCR, with one record for every CDR3 protein. The repertoire holds 150,000 to 200,000 distinct CDR3 sequences, around 13% seen once, with 9.5% to 12% in the top ten. This clonotype was observed at least ten times. Its antigen is undetermined. Study observations and caveats: Before this, some motif variants had been reported in reactive arthritis synovial fluid and blood. According to the report, clones linked to the disease were significantly enriched in matched synovial fluid samples taken from ankylosing spondylitis patients. A motif of 7 to 9 highly homologous TCR beta variants was seen as apparently characteristic of ankylosing spondylitis blood.

The sequence came from a female donor with ankylosing spondylitis or in good health (not recorded which). The sample comprised blood, either unsorted or a sorted T cell fraction (not recorded which). This sequence joins TRBV2 and TRBJ2-3; D remains ambiguous. The CDR3 DNA sequence: TGTGCCAGCAGTGTGTCTGGCAGCACAGATACGCAGTATTTT. Translated: CASSVSGSTDTQYF.